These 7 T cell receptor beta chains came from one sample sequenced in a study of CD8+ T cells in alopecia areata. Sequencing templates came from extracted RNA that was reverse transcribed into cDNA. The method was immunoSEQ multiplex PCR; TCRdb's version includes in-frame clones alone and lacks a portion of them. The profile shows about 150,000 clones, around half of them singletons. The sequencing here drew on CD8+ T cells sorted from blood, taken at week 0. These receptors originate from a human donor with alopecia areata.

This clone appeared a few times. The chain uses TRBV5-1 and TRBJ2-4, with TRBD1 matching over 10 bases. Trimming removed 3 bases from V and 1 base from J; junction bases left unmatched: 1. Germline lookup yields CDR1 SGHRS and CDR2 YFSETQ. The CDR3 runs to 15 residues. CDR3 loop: CASSSGQGAKNIQYF. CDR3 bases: TGCGCCAGCAGCTCGGGACAGGGGGCCAAAAACATTCAGTACTTC.

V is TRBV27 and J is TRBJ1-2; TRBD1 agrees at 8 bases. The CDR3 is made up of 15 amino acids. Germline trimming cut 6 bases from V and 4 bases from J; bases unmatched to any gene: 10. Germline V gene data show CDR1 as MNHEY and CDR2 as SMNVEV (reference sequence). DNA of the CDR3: TGTGCCAGCAGAATCGGGACAGGAGGAGGCTATGGCTACACCTTC. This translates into CASRIGTGGGYGYTF.

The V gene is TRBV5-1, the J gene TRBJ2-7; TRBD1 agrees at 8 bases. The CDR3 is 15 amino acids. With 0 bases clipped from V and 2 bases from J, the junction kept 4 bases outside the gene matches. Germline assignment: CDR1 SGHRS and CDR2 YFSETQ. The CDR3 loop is CASSLGTGSTYEQYF. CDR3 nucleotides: TGCGCCAGCAGCTTGGGGACAGGGAGTACCTACGAGCAGTACTTC.

CDR3 amino acids: CSVVEESSYEQYF. The CDR3 nucleotides are TGCAGCGTTGTGGAGGAAAGCTCCTACGAGCAGTACTTC. The chain carries TRBV29-1 and TRBJ2-7; D possibly corresponds to TRBD2 (5 bases). The V and J ends lost 4 bases and 0 bases respectively, with 10 bases between them. CDR1 SQVTM and CDR2 ANQGSEA come from the germline V gene. This CDR3 region has 13 residues.

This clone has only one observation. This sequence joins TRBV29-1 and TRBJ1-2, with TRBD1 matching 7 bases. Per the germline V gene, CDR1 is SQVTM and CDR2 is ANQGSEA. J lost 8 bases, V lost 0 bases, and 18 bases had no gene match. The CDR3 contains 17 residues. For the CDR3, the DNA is TGCAGCGTTGAAGAACTGAGGACAGGACAACCACTGGGCGGCTACACCTTC. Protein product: CSVEELRTGQPLGGYTF.

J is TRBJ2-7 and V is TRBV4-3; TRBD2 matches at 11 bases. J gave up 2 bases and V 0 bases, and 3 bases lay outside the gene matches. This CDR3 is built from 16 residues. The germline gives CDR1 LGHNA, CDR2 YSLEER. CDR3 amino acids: CASSQETSGVPYEQYF. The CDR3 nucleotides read TGCGCCAGCAGCCAAGAGACTAGCGGGGTACCCTACGAGCAGTACTTC.

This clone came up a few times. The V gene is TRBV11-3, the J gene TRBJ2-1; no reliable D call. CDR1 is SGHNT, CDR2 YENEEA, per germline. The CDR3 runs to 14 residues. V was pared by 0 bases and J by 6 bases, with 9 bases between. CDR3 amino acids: CASSLEFDGNEQFF. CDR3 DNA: TGTGCCAGCAGCTTAGAATTTGATGGCAATGAGCAGTTCTTC.